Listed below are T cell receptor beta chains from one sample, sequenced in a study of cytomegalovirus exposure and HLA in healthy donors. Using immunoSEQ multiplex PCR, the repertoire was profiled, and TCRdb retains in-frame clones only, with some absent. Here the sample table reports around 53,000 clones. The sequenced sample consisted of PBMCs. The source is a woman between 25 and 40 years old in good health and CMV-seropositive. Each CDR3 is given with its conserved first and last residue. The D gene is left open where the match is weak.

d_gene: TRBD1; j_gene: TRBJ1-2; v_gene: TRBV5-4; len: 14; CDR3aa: CASSLVGQGHGYTF; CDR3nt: TGTGCCAGCAGCTTGGTGGGACAGGGACATGGCTACACCTTC
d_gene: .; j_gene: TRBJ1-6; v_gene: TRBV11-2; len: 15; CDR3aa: CASSVRQYPNSPLHF; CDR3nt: TGTGCCAGCAGCGTACGACAGTATCCGAATTCACCCCTCCACTTT
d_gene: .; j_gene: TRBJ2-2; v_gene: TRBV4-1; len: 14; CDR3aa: CASSRPGGAGELFF; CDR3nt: TGCGCCAGCAGTCGTCCCGGAGGGGCCGGGGAGCTGTTTTTT
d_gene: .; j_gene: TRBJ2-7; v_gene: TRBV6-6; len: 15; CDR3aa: CASSYSFESAYEQYF; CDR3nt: TGTGCCAGCAGTTACTCGTTCGAGAGCGCCTACGAGCAGTACTTC
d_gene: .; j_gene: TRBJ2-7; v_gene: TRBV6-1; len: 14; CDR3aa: CASSPRGQTYEQYF; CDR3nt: TGTGCCAGCAGTCCCCGAGGTCAGACCTACGAGCAGTACTTC
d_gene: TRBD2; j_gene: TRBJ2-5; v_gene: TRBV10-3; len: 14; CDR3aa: CATGTSGDSETQYF; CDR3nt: TGTGCCACCGGGACTAGCGGGGACTCAGAGACCCAGTACTTC
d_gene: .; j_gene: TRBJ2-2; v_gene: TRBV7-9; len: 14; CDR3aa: CASSTKSGTGELFF; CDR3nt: TGTGCCAGCAGCACCAAGTCGGGCACCGGGGAGCTGTTTTTT
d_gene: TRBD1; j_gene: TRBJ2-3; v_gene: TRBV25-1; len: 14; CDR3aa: CASSRDRGPDTQYF; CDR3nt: TGTGCCAGCAGCCGAGACAGGGGTCCGGATACGCAGTATTTT
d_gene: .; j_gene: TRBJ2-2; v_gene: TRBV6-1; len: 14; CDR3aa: CASSFRGPTGELFF; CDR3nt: TGTGCCAGCAGCTTCAGGGGCCCCACCGGGGAGCTGTTTTTT
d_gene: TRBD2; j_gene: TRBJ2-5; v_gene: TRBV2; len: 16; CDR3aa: CASSVVGAGAGETQYF; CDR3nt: TGTGCCAGCAGTGTTGTTGGAGCGGGGGCCGGGGAGACCCAGTACTTC
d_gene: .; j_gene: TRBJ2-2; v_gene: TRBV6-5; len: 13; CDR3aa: CASRFGYTGELFF; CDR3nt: TGTGCCAGCAGGTTCGGGTACACCGGGGAGCTGTTTTTT
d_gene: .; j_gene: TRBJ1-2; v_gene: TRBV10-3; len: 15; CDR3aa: CAIRPTEASPYGYTF; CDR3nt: TGTGCCATCAGACCTACAGAAGCCTCACCGTATGGCTACACCTTC
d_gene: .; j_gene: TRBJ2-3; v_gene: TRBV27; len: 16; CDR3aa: CASSPFGGGRTDTQYF; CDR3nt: TGTGCCAGCAGCCCCTTTGGAGGCGGTCGAACAGATACGCAGTATTTT
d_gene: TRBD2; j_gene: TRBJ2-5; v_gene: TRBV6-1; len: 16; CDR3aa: CASSKGISGGRETQYF; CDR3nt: TGTGCCAGCAGTAAAGGTATTAGCGGGGGCCGAGAGACCCAGTACTTC
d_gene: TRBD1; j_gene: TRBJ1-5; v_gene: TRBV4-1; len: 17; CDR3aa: CASSQRTGAADNQPQHF; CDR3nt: TGCGCCAGCAGCCAGAGGACAGGGGCCGCTGACAATCAGCCCCAGCATTTT
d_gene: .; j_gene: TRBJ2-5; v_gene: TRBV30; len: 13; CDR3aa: CAWSAAGVGTQYF; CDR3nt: TGTGCCTGGAGTGCCGCAGGGGTTGGGACCCAGTACTTC
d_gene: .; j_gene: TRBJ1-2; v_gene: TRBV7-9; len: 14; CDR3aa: CASSLVAGMRGYTF; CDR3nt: TGTGCCAGCAGCTTAGTAGCGGGCATGAGAGGCTACACCTTC
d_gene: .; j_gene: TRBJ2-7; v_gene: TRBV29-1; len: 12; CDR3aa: CSVGQNAYEQYF; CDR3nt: TGCAGCGTTGGGCAAAACGCCTACGAGCAGTACTTC
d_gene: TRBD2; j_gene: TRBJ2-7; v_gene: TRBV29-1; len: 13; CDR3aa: CSVRGTRLHEQYF; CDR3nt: TGCAGCGTTCGCGGGACTAGGCTTCACGAGCAGTACTTC
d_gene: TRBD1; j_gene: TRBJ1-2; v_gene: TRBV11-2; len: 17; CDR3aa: CASSRQGDPFRGYGYTF; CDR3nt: TGTGCCAGCAGCCGGCAGGGGGACCCCTTTCGAGGCTATGGCTACACCTTC
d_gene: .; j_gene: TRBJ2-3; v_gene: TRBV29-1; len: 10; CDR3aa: CSVYRDTQYF; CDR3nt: TGCAGCGTCTACAGGGATACGCAGTATTTT
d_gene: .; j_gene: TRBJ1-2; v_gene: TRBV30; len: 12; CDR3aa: CAGYRDYYGYTF; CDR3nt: TGTGCCGGCTACAGGGATTACTATGGCTACACCTTC
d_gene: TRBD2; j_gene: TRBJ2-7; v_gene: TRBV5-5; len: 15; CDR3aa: CASSLERGRTYEQYF; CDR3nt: TGTGCCAGCAGCTTGGAGCGCGGGAGAACCTACGAGCAGTACTTC
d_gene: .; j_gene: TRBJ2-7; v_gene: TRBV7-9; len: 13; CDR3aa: CASSFRQSYEQYF; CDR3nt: TGTGCCAGCAGCTTTAGACAGTCCTACGAGCAGTACTTC
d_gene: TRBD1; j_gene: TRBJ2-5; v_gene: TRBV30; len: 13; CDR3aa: CAWGQGNTETQYF; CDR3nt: TGTGCCTGGGGACAGGGCAATACTGAGACCCAGTACTTC
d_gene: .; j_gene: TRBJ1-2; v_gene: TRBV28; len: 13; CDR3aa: CASSFRALFGYTF; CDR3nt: TGTGCCAGCAGTTTTCGTGCACTATTCGGCTACACCTTC
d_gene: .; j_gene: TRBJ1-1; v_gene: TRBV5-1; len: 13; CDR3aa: CASSSAGSTEAFF; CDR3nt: TGCGCCAGCAGCTCCGCAGGGTCCACTGAAGCTTTCTTT
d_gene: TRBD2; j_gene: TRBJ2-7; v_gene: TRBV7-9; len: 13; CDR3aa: CASSYSGRHEQYF; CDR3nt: TGTGCCAGCAGTTATAGCGGGAGGCACGAGCAGTACTTC
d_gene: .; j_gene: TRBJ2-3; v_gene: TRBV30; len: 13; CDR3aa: CAWRGGGPDTQYF; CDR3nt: TGTGCCTGGAGGGGGGGAGGTCCAGATACGCAGTATTTT
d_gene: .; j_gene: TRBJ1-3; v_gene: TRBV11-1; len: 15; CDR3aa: CASSWGRSSGNTIYF; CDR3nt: TGTGCCAGCAGCTGGGGCAGGAGCTCTGGAAACACCATATATTTT
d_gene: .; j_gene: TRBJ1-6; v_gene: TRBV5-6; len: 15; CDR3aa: CASSWSYSYNSPLHF; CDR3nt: TGTGCCAGCAGCTGGTCCTACTCCTATAATTCACCCCTCCACTTT
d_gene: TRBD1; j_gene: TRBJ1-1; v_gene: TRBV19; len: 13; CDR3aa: CASAYTGDTEAFF; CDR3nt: TGTGCCAGTGCTTATACAGGGGACACTGAAGCTTTCTTT
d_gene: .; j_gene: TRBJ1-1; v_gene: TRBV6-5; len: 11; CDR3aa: CASSYGAEAFF; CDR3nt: TGTGCCAGCAGTTACGGAGCTGAAGCTTTCTTT
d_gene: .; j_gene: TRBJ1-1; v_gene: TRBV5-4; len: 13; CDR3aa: CASSVTGYTEAFF; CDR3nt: TGTGCCAGCAGCGTAACAGGGTACACTGAAGCTTTCTTT
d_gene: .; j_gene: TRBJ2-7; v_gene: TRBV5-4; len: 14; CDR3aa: CASSPGRGAYEQYF; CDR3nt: TGTGCCAGCAGCCCCGGACGGGGGGCGTACGAGCAGTACTTC
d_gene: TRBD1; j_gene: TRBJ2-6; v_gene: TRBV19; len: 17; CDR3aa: CASSRATGVSGANVLTF; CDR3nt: TGTGCCAGTAGTCGGGCTACAGGGGTCTCTGGGGCCAACGTCCTGACTTTC
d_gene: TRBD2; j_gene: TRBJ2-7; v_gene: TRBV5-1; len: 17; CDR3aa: CASSREPGLAGAREQYF; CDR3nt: TGCGCCAGCAGCCGAGAACCGGGCCTAGCGGGAGCTCGGGAGCAGTACTTC
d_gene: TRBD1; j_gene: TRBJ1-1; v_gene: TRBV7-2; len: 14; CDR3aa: CASSLGTGGAEAFF; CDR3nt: TGTGCCAGCAGCTTAGGGACAGGGGGCGCAGAAGCTTTCTTT
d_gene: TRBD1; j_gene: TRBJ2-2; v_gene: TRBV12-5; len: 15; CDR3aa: CASGSGQGETGELFF; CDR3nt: TGTGCTAGTGGTTCGGGACAGGGGGAAACCGGGGAGCTGTTTTTT
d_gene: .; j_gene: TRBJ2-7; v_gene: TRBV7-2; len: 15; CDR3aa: CASSLGAGLFYEQYF; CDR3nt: TGTGCCAGCAGCTTAGGGGCGGGCCTATTTTACGAGCAGTACTTC
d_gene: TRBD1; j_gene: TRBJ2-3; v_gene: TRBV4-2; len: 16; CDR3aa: CASSQESGTGPDTQYF; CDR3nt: TGTGCCAGCAGCCAGGAGTCCGGGACAGGGCCAGATACGCAGTATTTT
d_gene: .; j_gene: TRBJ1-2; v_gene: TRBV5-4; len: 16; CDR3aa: CASSSELRTEGYGYTF; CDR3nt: TGTGCCAGCAGCTCAGAACTAAGGACAGAGGGGTATGGCTACACCTTC
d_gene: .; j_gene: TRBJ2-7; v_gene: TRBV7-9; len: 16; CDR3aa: CASSAHQGTPTYEQYF; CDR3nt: TGTGCCAGCAGCGCACACCAGGGGACCCCTACCTACGAGCAGTACTTC
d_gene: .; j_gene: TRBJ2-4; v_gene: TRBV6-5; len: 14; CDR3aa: CASSSPGSEDIQYF; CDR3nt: TGTGCCAGCAGTTCCCCAGGCTCGGAAGACATTCAGTACTTC
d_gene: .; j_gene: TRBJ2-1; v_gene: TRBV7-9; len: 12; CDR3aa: CASSSTRNEQFF; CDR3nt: TGTGCCAGCAGTTCAACCAGAAATGAGCAGTTCTTC
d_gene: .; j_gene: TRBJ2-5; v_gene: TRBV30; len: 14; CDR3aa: CAWSLRDPRETQYF; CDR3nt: TGTGCCTGGAGTCTGCGGGACCCGAGAGAGACCCAGTACTTC
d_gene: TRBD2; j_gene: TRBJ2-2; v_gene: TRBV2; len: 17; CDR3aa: CASSGPSSGGATGELFF; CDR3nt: TGTGCCAGCAGTGGCCCGAGTAGCGGGGGGGCCACCGGGGAGCTGTTTTTT
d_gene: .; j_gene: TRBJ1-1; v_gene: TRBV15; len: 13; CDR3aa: CATSSPPGTEAFF; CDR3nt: TGTGCCACCAGCAGCCCCCCCGGGACTGAAGCTTTCTTT
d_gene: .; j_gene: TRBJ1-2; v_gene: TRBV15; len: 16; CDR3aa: CATSKGGGAANYGYTF; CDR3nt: TGTGCCACCAGCAAGGGAGGAGGGGCAGCTAACTATGGCTACACCTTC
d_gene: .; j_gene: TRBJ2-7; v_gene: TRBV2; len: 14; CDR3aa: CASRGGRGVHEQYF; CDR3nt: TGTGCCAGCAGGGGGGGTAGGGGTGTCCACGAGCAGTACTTC
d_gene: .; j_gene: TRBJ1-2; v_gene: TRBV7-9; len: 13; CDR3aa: CASSFGGNYGYTF; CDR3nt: TGTGCCAGCAGCTTCGGCGGAAACTATGGCTACACCTTC
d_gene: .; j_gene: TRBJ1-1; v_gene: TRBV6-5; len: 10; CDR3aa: CASRTSEAFF; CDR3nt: TGTGCCAGCAGGACTAGTGAAGCTTTCTTT
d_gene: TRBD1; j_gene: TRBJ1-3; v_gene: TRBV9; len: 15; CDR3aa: CASSVQGASGNTIYF; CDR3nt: TGTGCCAGCAGCGTCCAGGGGGCGTCAGGAAACACCATATATTTT
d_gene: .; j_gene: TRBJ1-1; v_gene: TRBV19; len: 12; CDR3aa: CASSIGYREAFF; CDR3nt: TGTGCCAGTAGTATAGGGTACAGGGAAGCTTTCTTT
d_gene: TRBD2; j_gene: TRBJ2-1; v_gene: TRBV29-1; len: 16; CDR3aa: CSVGKRLARGGNEQFF; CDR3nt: TGCAGCGTCGGGAAAAGACTAGCGAGAGGGGGTAATGAGCAGTTCTTC